Described below is a single T cell receptor beta chain sequence and its context. Method: immunoSEQ multiplex PCR; TCRdb's copy keeps in-frame clones and lacks some. Of about 22,000 clones listed, roughly 90% were seen once; the top ten hold about 1%. The sample is drawn from a study of blood T cell dynamics during melanoma immunotherapy. The germline V gene encodes CDR1 LNHNV and CDR2 YYDKDF (reference sequence). Trimming cost V 0 bases and J 5 bases; bases outside gene matches: 4. The CDR3 is made up of 16 amino acids. Time point meaning: pre-treatment baseline. Samples come from before therapy and from week 3 after the first blockade cycle.

This chain connects TRBV15 to TRBJ1-4; 9 bases are shared with TRBD1. The source of this sequence is a human donor with melanoma. Sequenced material: blood, taken from a patient treated with checkpoint blockade. Written as DNA, the CDR3 is TGTGCCACCAGCAGAGAAAGGGACAGGGTAAATGAAAAACTGTTTTTT. This gives the protein CATSRERDRVNEKLFF.